This T cell receptor beta chain was sequenced in a study of somatic mutations in cytotoxic T cells in rheumatoid arthritis. The CDR3 totals 14 residues. Trimming shortened V by 2 bases and J by 4 bases, and 12 bases separated the two germline ends. CDR1 and CDR2 (germline): MNHNY, SVGAGI (reference sequence). How the authors handled the data: Patient CD8+ clones larger than 1% rarely matched published virus-specific TCRB sequences. The method was immunoSEQ multiplex PCR; TCRdb's version includes in-frame clones alone and lacks a portion of them. From that table come the V and J calls and clone size; the DNA was used to work out D and trimming. The sample includes 10,000 to 12,000 clones, around 80% seen only once; the top ten take roughly an eighth.

Material for sequencing was CD8+ T cells sorted from blood. The V call is TRBV6-6, the J call TRBJ2-7; D is perhaps TRBD1 or TRBD2 (6 bases each). The sequence came from an adult with rheumatoid arthritis. CDR3 sequence (DNA): TGTGCCAGCAGTTACGCTAGGGGGGTGTACGAGCAGTACTTC. It encodes CASSYARGVYEQYF.